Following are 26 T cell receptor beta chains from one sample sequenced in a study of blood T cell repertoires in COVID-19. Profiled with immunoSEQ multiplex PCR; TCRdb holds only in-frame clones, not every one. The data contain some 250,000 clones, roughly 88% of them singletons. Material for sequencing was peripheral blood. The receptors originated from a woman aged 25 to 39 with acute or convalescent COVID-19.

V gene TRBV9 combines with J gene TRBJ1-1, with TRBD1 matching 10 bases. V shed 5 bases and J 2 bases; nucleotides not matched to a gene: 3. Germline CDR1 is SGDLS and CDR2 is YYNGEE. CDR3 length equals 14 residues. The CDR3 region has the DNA TGTGCCAGCAGTTTGACAGGGGGCAACACTGAAGCTTTCTTT. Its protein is CASSLTGGNTEAFF. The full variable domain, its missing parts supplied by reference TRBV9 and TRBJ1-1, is DSGVTQTPKHLITATGQRVTLRCSPRSGDLSVYWYQQSLDQGLQFLIQYYNGEERAKGNILERFSAQQFPDLHSELNLSSLELGDSALYFCASSLTGGNTEAFFGQGTRLTVV.

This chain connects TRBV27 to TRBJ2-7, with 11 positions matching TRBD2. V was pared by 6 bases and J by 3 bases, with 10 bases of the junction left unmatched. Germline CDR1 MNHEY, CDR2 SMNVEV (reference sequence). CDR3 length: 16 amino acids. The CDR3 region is CASRRVLAGGRYEQYF. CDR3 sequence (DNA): TGTGCCAGCAGAAGGGTCCTAGCGGGAGGACGCTACGAGCAGTACTTC.

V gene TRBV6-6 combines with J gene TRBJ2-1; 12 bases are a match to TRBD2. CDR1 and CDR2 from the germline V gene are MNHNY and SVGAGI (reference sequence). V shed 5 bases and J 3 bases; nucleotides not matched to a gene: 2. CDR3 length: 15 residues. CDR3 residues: CASSKTSGSYNEQFF. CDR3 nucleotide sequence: TGTGCCAGCAGTAAGACTAGCGGGAGCTACAATGAGCAGTTCTTC.

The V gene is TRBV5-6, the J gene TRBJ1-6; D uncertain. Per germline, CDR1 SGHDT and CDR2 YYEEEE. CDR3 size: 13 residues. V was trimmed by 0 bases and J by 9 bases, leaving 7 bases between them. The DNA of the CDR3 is TGTGCCAGCAGCTTGGACGGTTCTTCACCCCTCCACTTT. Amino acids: CASSLDGSSPLHF.

CDR3 DNA: TGTGCCATCAGTGAGGGGGCGCGGGGTAAAGCTTTCTTT. This codes for CAISEGARGKAFF. The rearrangement uses TRBV10-3 and TRBJ1-1, with D possibly being TRBD1 (5 bases). V was pared by 2 bases and J by 9 bases, with 13 bases between. The germline gives CDR1 ENHRY, CDR2 SYGVKD. The CDR3 has 13 residues.

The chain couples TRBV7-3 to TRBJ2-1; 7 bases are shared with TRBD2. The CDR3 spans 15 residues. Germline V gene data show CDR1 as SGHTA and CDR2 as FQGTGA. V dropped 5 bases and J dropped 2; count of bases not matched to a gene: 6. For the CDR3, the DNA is TGTGCCAGCAGCCTCGCTAGCGGCCCCTACAATGAGCAGTTCTTC. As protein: CASSLASGPYNEQFF. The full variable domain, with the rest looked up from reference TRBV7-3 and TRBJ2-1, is GAGVSQTPSNKVTEKGKYVELRCDPISGHTALYWYRQSLGQGPEFLIYFQGTGAADDSGLPNDRFFAVRPEGSVSTLKIQRTERGDSAVYLCASSLASGPYNEQFFGPGTRLTVL.

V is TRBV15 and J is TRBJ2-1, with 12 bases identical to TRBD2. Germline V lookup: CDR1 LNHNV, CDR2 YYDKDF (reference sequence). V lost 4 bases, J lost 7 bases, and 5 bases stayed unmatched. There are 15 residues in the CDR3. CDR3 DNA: TGTGCCACCAGCATACTAGCGGGAGGATCAAATGAGCAGTTCTTC. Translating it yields CATSILAGGSNEQFF. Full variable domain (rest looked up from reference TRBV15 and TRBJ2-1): DAMVIQNPRYQVTQFGKPVTLSCSQTLNHNVMYWYQQKSSQAPKLLFHYYDKDFNNEADTPDNFQSRRPNTSFCFLDIRSPGLGDTAMYLCATSILAGGSNEQFFGPGTRLTVL.

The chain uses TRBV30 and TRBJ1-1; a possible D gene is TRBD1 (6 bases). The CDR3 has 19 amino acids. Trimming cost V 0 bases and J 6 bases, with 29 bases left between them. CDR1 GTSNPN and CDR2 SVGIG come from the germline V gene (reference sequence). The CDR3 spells CAWSVGRGRPNRVGPEAFF. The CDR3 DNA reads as TGTGCCTGGAGTGTAGGGAGGGGGAGGCCTAACAGGGTAGGCCCTGAAGCTTTCTTT.

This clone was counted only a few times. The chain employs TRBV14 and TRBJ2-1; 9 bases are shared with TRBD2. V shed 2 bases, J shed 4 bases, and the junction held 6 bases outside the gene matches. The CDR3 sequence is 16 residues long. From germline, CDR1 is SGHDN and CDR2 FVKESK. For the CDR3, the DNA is TGTGCCAGCAGCCAACTCCTAGCGGGGATATACAATGAGCAGTTCTTC. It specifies CASSQLLAGIYNEQFF. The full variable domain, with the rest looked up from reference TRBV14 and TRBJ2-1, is EAGVTQFPSHSVIEKGQTVTLRCDPISGHDNLYWYRRVMGKEIKFLLHFVKESKQDESGMPNNRFLAERTGGTYSTLKVQPAELEDSGVYFCASSQLLAGIYNEQFFGPGTRLTVL.

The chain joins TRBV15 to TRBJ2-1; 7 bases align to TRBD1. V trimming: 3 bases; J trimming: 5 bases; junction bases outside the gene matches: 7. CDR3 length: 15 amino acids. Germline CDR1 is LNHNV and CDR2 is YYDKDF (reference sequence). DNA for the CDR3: TGTGCCACCAGCAGCCCCAGACAGGGAGACAATGAGCAGTTCTTC. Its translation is CATSSPRQGDNEQFF.

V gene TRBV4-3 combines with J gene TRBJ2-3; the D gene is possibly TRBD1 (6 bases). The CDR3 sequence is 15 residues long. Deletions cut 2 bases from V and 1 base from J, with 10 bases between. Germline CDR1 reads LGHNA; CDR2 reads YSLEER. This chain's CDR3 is CASSQHYRGTDTQYF. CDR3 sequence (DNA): TGCGCCAGCAGCCAACACTACAGGGGCACAGATACGCAGTATTTT.

The CDR3 nucleotides are TGTGCCAGCAGCCCCTCGAGGGACACGCTACAGCAGTACTTC. This translates into CASSPSRDTLQQYF. This chain uses TRBV9 with TRBJ2-7, with D tentatively TRBD1 (6 bases). The V and J ends lost 4 bases and 8 bases respectively, with 19 bases between them. The CDR3 is 14 residues long. Germline lookup yields CDR1 SGDLS and CDR2 YYNGEE.

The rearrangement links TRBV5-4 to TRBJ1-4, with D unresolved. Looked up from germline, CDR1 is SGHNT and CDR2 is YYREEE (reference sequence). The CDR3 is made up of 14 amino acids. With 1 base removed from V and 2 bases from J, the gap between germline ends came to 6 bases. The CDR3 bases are TGTGCCAGCAGCTTGATTGGCACTAATGAAAAACTGTTTTTT. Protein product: CASSLIGTNEKLFF.

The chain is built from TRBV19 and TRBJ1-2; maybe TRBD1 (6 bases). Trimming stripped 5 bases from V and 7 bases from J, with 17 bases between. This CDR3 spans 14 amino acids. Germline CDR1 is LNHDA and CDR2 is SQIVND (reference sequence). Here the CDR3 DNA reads TGTGCCAGTAGTCCTCGGACAGAGGCTGCTGGCTACACCTTC. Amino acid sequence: CASSPRTEAAGYTF.

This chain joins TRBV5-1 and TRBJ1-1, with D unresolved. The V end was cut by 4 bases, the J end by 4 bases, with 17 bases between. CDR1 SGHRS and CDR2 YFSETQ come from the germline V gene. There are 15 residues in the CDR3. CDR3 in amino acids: CASSQTQARGTEAFF. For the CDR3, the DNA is TGCGCCAGCAGCCAAACACAAGCCCGAGGCACTGAAGCTTTCTTT.

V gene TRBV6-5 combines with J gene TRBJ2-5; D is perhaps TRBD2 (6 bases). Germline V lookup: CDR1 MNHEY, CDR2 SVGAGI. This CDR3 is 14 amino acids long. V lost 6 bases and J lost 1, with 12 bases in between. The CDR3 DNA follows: TGTGCCAGCAGCCAGACTAGGTTCCAAGAGACCCAGTACTTC. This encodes CASSQTRFQETQYF.

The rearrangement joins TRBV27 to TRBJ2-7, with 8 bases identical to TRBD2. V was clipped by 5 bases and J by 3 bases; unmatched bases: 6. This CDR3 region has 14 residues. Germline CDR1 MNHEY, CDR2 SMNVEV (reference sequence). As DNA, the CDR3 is TGTGCCAGCAGTCCGACGGGGGGGATCTACGAGCAGTACTTC. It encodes CASSPTGGIYEQYF.

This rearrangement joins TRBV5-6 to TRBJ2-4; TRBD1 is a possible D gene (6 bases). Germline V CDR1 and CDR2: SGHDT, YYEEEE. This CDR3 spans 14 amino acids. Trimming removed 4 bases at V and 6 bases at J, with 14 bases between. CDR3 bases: TGTGCCAGCAGCAACAGGGATCTGGGAAACATTCAGTACTTC. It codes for CASSNRDLGNIQYF.

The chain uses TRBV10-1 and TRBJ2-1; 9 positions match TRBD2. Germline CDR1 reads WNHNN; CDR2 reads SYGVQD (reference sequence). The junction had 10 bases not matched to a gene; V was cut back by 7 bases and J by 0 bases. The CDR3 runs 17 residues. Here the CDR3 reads CASTRIAGGISYNEQFF. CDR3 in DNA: TGCGCCAGCACCAGGATTGCGGGAGGGATCTCCTACAATGAGCAGTTCTTC.

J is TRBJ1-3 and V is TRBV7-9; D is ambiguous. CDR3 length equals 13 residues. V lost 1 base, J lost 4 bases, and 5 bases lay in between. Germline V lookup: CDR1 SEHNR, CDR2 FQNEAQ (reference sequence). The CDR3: CASSLGAGNTIYF. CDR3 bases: TGTGCCAGCAGCTTAGGGGCAGGAAACACCATATATTTT. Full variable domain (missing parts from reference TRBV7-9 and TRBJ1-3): DTGVSQNPRHKITKRGQNVTFRCDPISEHNRLYWYRQTLGQGPEFLTYFQNEAQLEKSRLLSDRFSAERPKGSFSTLEIQRTEQGDSAMYLCASSLGAGNTIYFGEGSWLTVV.

The CDR3 sequence: CASSQEHLGTGHEKLFF. The DNA of the CDR3 is TGTGCCAGCAGCCAAGAACACCTTGGGACAGGACATGAAAAACTGTTTTTT. The chain uses TRBV3-1 (or the pseudogene TRBV3-2) and TRBJ1-4; 8 nucleotides align to TRBD1. J lost 6 bases, V lost 0 bases, and 9 bases had no gene match. There are 17 residues in the CDR3. Per the germline V gene, CDR1 is LGHDT and CDR2 is YNNKEL (reference sequence).

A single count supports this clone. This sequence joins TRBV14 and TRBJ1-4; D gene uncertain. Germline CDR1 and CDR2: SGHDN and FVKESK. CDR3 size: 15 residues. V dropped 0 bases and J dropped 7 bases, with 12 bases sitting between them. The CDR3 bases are TGTGCCAGCAGCCAAGATCTGGGTTCGGGTGAAAAACTGTTTTTT. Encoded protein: CASSQDLGSGEKLFF.

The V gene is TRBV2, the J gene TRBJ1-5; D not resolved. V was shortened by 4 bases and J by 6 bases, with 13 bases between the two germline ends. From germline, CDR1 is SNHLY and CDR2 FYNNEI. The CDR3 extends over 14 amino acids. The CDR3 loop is CASSGELTIQPQHF. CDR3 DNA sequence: TGTGCCAGCAGTGGGGAGTTGACAATTCAGCCCCAGCATTTT.

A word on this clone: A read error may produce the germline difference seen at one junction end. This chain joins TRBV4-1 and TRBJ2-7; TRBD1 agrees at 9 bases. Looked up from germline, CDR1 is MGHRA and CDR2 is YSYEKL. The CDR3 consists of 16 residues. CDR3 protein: CAGSRTGTGLLYEQYF. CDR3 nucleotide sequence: TGCGCCGGCAGCCGGACCGGGACAGGGTTACTCTACGAGCAGTACTTC.

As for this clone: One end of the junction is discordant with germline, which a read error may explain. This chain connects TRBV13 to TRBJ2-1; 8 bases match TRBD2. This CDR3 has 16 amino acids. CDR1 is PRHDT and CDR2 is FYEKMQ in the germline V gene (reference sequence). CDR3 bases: TGTGCCAGCAGTTTAGAGGGACTAGGAAGGTCGAATGAGCAGTTCTTC. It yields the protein CASSLEGLGRSNEQFF.

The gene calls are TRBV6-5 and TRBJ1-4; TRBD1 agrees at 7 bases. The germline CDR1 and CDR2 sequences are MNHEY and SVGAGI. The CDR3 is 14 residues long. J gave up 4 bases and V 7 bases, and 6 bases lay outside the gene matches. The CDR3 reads CASKTGPGNEKLFF. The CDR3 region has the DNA TGTGCCAGCAAGACAGGGCCGGGTAATGAAAAACTGTTTTTT.